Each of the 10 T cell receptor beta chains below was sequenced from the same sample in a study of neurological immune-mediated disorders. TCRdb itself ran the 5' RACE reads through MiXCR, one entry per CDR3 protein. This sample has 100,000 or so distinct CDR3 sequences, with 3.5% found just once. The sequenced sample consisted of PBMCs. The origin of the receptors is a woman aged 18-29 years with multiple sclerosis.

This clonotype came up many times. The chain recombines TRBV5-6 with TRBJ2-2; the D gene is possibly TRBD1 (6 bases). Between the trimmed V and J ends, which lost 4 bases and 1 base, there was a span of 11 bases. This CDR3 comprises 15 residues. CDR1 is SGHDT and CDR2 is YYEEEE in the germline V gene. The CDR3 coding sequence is TGTGCCAGCAGCGTGACAGGTTGGAACACCGGGGAGCTGTTTTTT. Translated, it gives CASSVTGWNTGELFF.

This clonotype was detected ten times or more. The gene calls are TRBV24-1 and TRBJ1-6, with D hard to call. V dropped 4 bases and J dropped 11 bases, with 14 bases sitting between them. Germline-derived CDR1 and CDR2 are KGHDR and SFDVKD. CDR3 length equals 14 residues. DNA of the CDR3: TGTGCCACCAGTGACCCCGGGCCGGGCGCACCCCTCCACTTT. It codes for CATSDPGPGAPLHF.

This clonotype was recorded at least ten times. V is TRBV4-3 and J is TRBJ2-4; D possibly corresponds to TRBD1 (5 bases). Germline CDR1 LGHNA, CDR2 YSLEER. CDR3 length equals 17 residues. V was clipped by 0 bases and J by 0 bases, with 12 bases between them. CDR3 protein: CASSQDRSGIAKNIQYF. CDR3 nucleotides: TGCGCCAGCAGCCAAGATCGGTCAGGGATAGCCAAAAACATTCAGTACTTC.

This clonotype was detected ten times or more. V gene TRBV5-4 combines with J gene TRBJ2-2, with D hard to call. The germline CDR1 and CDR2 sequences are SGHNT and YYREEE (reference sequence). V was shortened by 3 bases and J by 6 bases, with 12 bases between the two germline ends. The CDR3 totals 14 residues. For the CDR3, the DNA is TGTGCCAGCAGCTCCGGAGTTGCTGCCGGGGAGCTGTTTTTT. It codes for CASSSGVAAGELFF.

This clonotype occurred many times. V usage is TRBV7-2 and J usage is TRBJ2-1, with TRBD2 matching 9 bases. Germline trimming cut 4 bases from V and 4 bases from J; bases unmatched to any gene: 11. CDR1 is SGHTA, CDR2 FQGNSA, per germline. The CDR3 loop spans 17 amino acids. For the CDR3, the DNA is TGTGCCAGCAGCTCTGGGGGCGGGGGGGGCCGATACAATGAGCAGTTCTTC. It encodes CASSSGGGGGRYNEQFF.

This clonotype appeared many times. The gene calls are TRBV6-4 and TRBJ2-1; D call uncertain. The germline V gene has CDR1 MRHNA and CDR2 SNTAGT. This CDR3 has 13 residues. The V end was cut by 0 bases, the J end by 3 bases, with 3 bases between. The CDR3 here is CASSDSNYNEQFF. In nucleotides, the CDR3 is TGTGCCAGCAGTGACTCGAACTACAATGAGCAGTTCTTC.

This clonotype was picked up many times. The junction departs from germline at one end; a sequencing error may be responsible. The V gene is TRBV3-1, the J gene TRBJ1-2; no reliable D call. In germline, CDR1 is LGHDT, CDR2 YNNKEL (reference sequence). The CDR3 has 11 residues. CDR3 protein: CASSQEAVTTF. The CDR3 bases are TGTGCCAGCAGCCAAGAGGCAGTAACCACTTTC.

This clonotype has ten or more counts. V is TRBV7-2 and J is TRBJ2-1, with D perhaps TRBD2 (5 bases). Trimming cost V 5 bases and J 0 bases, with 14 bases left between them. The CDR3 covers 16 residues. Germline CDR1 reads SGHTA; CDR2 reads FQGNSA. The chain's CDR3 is CASSGKDWTSYNEQFF. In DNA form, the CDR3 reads TGTGCCAGCAGCGGGAAGGACTGGACCTCCTACAATGAGCAGTTCTTC. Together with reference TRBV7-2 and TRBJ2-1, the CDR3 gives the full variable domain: GAGVSQSPSNKVTEKGKDVELRCDPISGHTALYWYRQSLGQGLEFLIYFQGNSAPDKSGLPSDRFSAERTGGSVSTLTIQRTQQEDSAVYLCASSGKDWTSYNEQFFGPGTRLTVL.

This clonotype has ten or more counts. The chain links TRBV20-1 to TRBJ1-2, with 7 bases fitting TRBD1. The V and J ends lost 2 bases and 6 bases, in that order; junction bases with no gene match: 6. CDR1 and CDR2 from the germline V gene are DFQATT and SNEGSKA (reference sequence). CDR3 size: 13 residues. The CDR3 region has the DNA TGCAGTGCTAGACGGGGGCAGGGGGATGGCTACACCTTC. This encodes CSARRGQGDGYTF.

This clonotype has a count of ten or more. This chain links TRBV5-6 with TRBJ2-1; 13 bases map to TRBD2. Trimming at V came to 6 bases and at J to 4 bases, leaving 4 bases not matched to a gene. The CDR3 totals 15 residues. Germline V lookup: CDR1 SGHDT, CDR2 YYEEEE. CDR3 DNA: TGTGCCAGCACCGGGACTAGCGGGACTTACAATGAGCAGTTCTTC. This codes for CASTGTSGTYNEQFF.